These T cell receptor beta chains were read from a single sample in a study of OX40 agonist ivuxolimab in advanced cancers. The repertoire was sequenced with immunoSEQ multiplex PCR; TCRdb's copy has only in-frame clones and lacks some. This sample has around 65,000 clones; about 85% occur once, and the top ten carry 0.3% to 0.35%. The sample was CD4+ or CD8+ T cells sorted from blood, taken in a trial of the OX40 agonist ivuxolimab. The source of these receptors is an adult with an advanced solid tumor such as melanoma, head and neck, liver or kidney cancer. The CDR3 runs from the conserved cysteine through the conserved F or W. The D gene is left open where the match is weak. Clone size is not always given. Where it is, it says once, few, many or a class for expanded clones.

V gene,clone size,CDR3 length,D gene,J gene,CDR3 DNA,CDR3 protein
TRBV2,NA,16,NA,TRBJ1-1,TGTGCCAGCAGTGAATCGGGTTTCGAGTTGGGCGCTGAAGCTTTCTTT,CASSESGFELGAEAFF
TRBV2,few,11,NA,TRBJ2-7,TGTGCCAGCAGTAGTATCTACGAGCAGTACTTC,CASSSIYEQYF
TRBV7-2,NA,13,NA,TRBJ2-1,TGTGCCAGCAGCCCCCCCCCGCACAATGAGCAGTTCTTC,CASSPPPHNEQFF
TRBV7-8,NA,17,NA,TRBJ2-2,TGTGCCAGCAGCTCCCCGGTGGTGACAGGGAACACCGGGGAGCTGTTTTTT,CASSSPVVTGNTGELFF
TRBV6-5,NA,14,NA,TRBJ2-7,TGTGCCAGCAGTTACTCACAGGTCTCCTACGAGCAGTACTTC,CASSYSQVSYEQYF
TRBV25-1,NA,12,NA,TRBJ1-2,TGTGCCAGCAGTGTGGGGACTAAGGGCTACACCTTC,CASSVGTKGYTF
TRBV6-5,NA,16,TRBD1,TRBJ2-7,TGTGCCAGCAGTTACGGGAGGACAGGGCCTTCGCGCGAGCAGTACTTC,CASSYGRTGPSREQYF
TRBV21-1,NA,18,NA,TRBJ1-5,TGTGCCAGCAGCAAAGCGCTATCACAGGAGGAATCTTATCAGCCCCAGCATTTT,CASSKALSQEESYQPQHF
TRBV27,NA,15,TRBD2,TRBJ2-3,TGTGCCAGCAGTTTAGCTAGCGGGGGGGCGGGTACGCAGTATTTT,CASSLASGGAGTQYF
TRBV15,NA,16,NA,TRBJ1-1,TGTGCCACCAGCAGAGGCCTCGGACAGATGAACACTGAAGCTTTCTTT,CATSRGLGQMNTEAFF
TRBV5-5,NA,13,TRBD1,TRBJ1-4,TGTGCCAGCAGCTCAACCCAGGACAGGGCAATGTTTTTT,CASSSTQDRAMFF
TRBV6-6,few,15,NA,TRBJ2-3,TGTGCCAGCAGTTACTCGGGGGGTAGCACAGATACGCAGTATTTT,CASSYSGGSTDTQYF
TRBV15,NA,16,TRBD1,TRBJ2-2,TGTGCCACCAGCAGAGATGGTACAGGGGGCACCGGGGAGCTGTTTTTT,CATSRDGTGGTGELFF
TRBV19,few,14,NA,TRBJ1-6,TGTGCCAGTAGCCGCGGGGGAGGTAATTCACCCCTCCACTTT,CASSRGGGNSPLHF
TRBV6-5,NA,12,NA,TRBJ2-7,TGTGCCAGCAGTCCCATGACGGACGAGCAGTACTTC,CASSPMTDEQYF
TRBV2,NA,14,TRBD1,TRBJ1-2,TGTGCCAGCAGTACCGGGACAGGAAGAGTTGGCTACACCTTC,CASSTGTGRVGYTF
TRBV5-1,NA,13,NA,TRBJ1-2,TGCGCCAGCAGCTTGGTAGGGGATTATGGCTACACCTTC,CASSLVGDYGYTF
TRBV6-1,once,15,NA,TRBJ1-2,TGTGCCAGCAGTGAAGTTTCCGTGACTGGCTATGGCTACACCTTC,CASSEVSVTGYGYTF
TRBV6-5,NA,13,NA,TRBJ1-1,TGTGCCAGCAGTGAAGGCAGGGATAATGAAGCTTTCTTT,CASSEGRDNEAFF
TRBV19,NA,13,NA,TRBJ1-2,TGTGCCAGTAGTACCCCGGGCAGGGTTGGCTACACCTTC,CASSTPGRVGYTF
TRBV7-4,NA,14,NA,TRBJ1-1,TGTGCCAGCAGCTTAGCTTGGCAGGGAATGGAAGCTTTCTTT,CASSLAWQGMEAFF
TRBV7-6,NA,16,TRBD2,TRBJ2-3,TGTGCCAGCAGCCCCCTCAGAGCGGGGGCGACAGATACGCAGTATTTT,CASSPLRAGATDTQYF
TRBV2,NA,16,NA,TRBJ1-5,TGTGCCAGCAGTGAAGTGGGGGGACTCCAGGGTCAGCCCCAGCATTTT,CASSEVGGLQGQPQHF
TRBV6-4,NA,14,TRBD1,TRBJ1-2,TGTGCCAGCAGAAACCCGGGACAGGGGGTCGGCTACACCTTC,CASRNPGQGVGYTF
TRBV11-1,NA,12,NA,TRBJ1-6,TGTGCCAGCAGCTTCGATAATTCACCCCTCCACTTT,CASSFDNSPLHF
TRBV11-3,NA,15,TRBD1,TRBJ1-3,TGTGCCAGCAGCCCCGGACAGGGCCCTGGAAACACCATATATTTT,CASSPGQGPGNTIYF
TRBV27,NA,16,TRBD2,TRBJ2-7,TGTGCCAGCAGTTTAAGGGCTAGCGGGGGGGCGGGGGAGCAGTACTTC,CASSLRASGGAGEQYF
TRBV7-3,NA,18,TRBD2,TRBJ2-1,TGTGCCAGCAGCCCGCGACTAGCGGGGGGGCTCTCCTACAATGAGCAGTTCTTC,CASSPRLAGGLSYNEQFF
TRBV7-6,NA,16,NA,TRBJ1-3,TGTGCCAGCAGCTTATCCGCCGCAGGGTCTGGAAACACCATATATTTT,CASSLSAAGSGNTIYF